The source of this TCR beta chain is a study of monozygotic twins with inflammatory bowel disease. General study points: IBD patients showed reduced TCRbeta diversity (inverse Simpson) versus healthy co-twins. There was no way to distinguish the different T cell subtypes.

Germline lookup yields CDR1 SGHTA and CDR2 FQGNSA. This CDR3 is 19 amino acids long. Starting material for each TCR library was around 3.5 ug of total RNA. After re-calling the 5' RACE reads, TCRdb lists one entry per CDR3 protein, DNA absent. The sample table sets out around 380,000 distinct CDR3 sequences. On this clonotype: What it binds is unknown.

The receptor comes from a human donor with ulcerative colitis or Crohn's disease, or a healthy co-twin of an affected twin (not recorded which). This chain connects TRBV7-2 to TRBJ2-4; TCRdb designates TRBD2, a call that cannot be tested without DNA. Sample: blood. This chain's CDR3 is CASSLSIGRGPLAKNIQYF.